What follows describes a single T cell receptor (beta chain). Its antigen remains unknown. The source of the sample is a study of PD-L1 blockade in urothelial cancer. In the study overall: Across blood samples, T cells had a median count of approximately 130,000.

Germline CDR1 reads LNHDA; CDR2 reads SQIVND (reference sequence). Losses at the gene ends were 9 bases for V and 4 bases for J; bases not matched to a gene: 7. The CDR3 runs 13 residues. As to time point: pretreatment peripheral blood. Sequencing used immunoSEQ multiplex PCR; TCRdb keeps in-frame clones, though not all of them. Here the sample spans about 95,000 clones, 80% to 90% being singletons. General study points: Patients who had durable benefit saw their tumor-associated blood clones expand more at 3 weeks.

The chain is built from TRBV19 and TRBJ2-3; the match to TRBD1 covers 7 bases. The TCR originated in a man between 60 and 75 years old with urothelial cancer. The sample in question was PBMCs, obtained around atezolizumab (anti-PD-L1) treatment. The DNA of the CDR3 is TGTGCCAGCAACAGGGGATGGGCAGATACGCAGTATTTT. Translation: CASNRGWADTQYF.